Below are 24 T cell receptor beta chains sequenced from a single sample in a study of CD8 T cells in Susac syndrome. The RNA input was about 0.45 to 1 ug, and it was reverse transcribed with random hexamers. TCRdb reanalysed the immunoSEQ multiplex PCR reads using MiXCR and keeps one entry per CDR3 protein. The data hold about 400,000 distinct CDR3 sequences, with roughly 85% observed a single time. The specimen was CD8+ T cells from PBMCs. The receptor set was obtained from a human donor with multiple sclerosis.

The chain employs TRBV6-1 and TRBJ2-1, with 14 bases that match TRBD2. V shed 5 bases, J shed 0 bases, and the junction held 9 bases outside the gene matches. Germline V lookup: CDR1 MNHNS, CDR2 SASEGT. This CDR3 has 19 residues. Written as DNA, the CDR3 is TGTGCCAGCAGTAGCCGAGCCGGGACTAGCGGGAGCTCCTACAATGAGCAGTTCTTC. Translating it yields CASSSRAGTSGSSYNEQFF.

The gene calls are TRBV4-1 and TRBJ1-1; possible D gene TRBD1, 5 bases. The ends were cut back, 4 bases at V and 0 bases at J, with 12 bases in the middle. The CDR3 covers 15 residues. CDR1 MGHRA and CDR2 YSYEKL come from the germline V gene. The CDR3 nucleotides read TGCGCCAGCAGCCTACCCGACAGCCTGAACACTGAAGCTTTCTTT. This gives the protein CASSLPDSLNTEAFF.

The rearrangement links TRBV19 to TRBJ1-5; D possibly corresponds to TRBD1 (5 bases). Germline CDR1 is LNHDA and CDR2 is SQIVND (reference sequence). The germline V and J ends were trimmed by 6 bases and 7 bases, with 13 bases remaining between them. This CDR3 contains 13 residues. The CDR3 sequence is CASRFDSFQPQHF. CDR3 coding DNA: TGTGCCAGTAGATTCGACAGCTTCCAGCCCCAGCATTTT.

The V and J genes are TRBV7-9 and TRBJ2-1; D is possibly TRBD1 (5 bases). The CDR3 sequence is 17 residues long. From germline, CDR1 is SEHNR and CDR2 FQNEAQ (reference sequence). With 5 bases removed from V and 1 base from J, the gap between germline ends came to 18 bases. The CDR3 region is CASSPPQGTISYNEQFF. The CDR3 DNA is TGTGCCAGCAGCCCCCCGCAGGGCACCATATCCTACAATGAGCAGTTCTTC. The full variable domain, its missing parts supplied by reference TRBV7-9 and TRBJ2-1, is DTGVSQNPRHKITKRGQNVTFRCDPISEHNRLYWYRQTLGQGPEFLTYFQNEAQLEKSRLLSDRFSAERPKGSFSTLEIQRTEQGDSAMYLCASSPPQGTISYNEQFFGPGTRLTVL.

This sequence joins TRBV21-1 and TRBJ1-5. TRBV21-1 is a documented pseudogene. The CDR3 has 14 residues. The CDR3: CASSLRVEIQPQHF. The CDR3, as DNA: TGTGCCAGCAGCCTAAGAGTGGAGATCCAGCCCCAGCATTTT.

The chain uses TRBV19 and TRBJ2-1; no definite D call. Deletions cut 3 bases from V and 0 bases from J, with 9 bases between. This CDR3 region has 15 residues. Germline V gene sequence: CDR1 LNHDA, CDR2 SQIVND (reference sequence). The CDR3 region is CASSMDGSSYNEQFF. CDR3 nucleotide sequence: TGTGCCAGTAGTATGGACGGAAGCTCCTACAATGAGCAGTTCTTC. The variable domain in full, completed from reference TRBV19 and TRBJ2-1, reads DGGITQSPKYLFRKEGQNVTLSCEQNLNHDAMYWYRQDPGQGLRLIYYSQIVNDFQKGDIAEGYSVSREKKESFPLTVTSAQKNPTAFYLCASSMDGSSYNEQFFGPGTRLTVL.

This clonotype was observed a single time. The V call is TRBV27, the J call TRBJ1-1; 7 positions match TRBD1. Germline values: CDR1 MNHEY, CDR2 SMNVEV (reference sequence). Trimming at V came to 3 bases and at J to 5 bases, leaving 6 bases not matched to a gene. The CDR3 sequence is 14 residues long. The CDR3, as DNA: TGTGCCAGCAGTTTCGGCAGGGGGGCGACTGAAGCTTTCTTT. Residues: CASSFGRGATEAFF.

V and J are TRBV6-5 and TRBJ2-7; maybe TRBD1 (6 bases). The CDR3 extends over 13 amino acids. CDR1 and CDR2 from the germline V gene are MNHEY and SVGAGI. V lost 6 bases to trimming and J lost 5 bases, with 14 bases between them. Here the CDR3 reads CASSGDNSDEQYF. In DNA form, the CDR3 reads TGTGCCAGCAGCGGGGACAATAGCGACGAGCAGTACTTC.

This clonotype was observed a handful of times. The chain carries TRBV6-5 and TRBJ2-3, with D unclear. Germline loops: CDR1 MNHEY, CDR2 SVGAGI. V lost 2 bases, J lost 0 bases, and 12 bases lay in between. This CDR3 contains 16 residues. The DNA of the CDR3 is TGTGCCAGCAGTTACGTGGGTGGCCTGAGCACAGATACGCAGTATTTT. This sequence encodes CASSYVGGLSTDTQYF.

This clonotype is a singleton in its sample. This chain links TRBV5-1 with TRBJ2-3; 9 bases are a match to TRBD1. Germline assignment: CDR1 SGHRS and CDR2 YFSETQ. The J segment lost 5 bases and the V segment lost 0 bases, leaving 1 base of the junction unmatched. CDR3 length equals 14 residues. This CDR3 reads CASSLGQGVDTQYF. The CDR3 bases are TGCGCCAGCAGCTTGGGACAGGGGGTAGATACGCAGTATTTT.

CDR3 nucleotides: TGCAGTGCTAGCGGGCGAGCTAGCACAGATACGCAGTATTTT. Protein sequence: CSASGRASTDTQYF. The chain couples TRBV20-1 to TRBJ2-3; D is undetermined. The CDR3 contains 14 residues. CDR1 and CDR2 from the germline V gene are DFQATT and SNEGSKA (reference sequence). V lost 3 bases to trimming and J lost 0 bases, with 10 bases between them.

This chain links TRBV12-5 with TRBJ2-7; 10 nucleotides match TRBD2. Trimming at V came to 1 base and at J to 1 base, leaving 7 bases not matched to a gene. This CDR3 has 17 amino acids. Germline V gene data show CDR1 as LGHNT and CDR2 as FRNRAP. CDR3 bases: TGTGCTAGTGGTTTGGGAACCGGACTAGCGGTTTCCTACGAGCAGTACTTC. As protein: CASGLGTGLAVSYEQYF.

The chain links TRBV7-6 to TRBJ2-7; 9 bases fit TRBD1. This CDR3 has 17 amino acids. The V and J ends lost 4 bases and 4 bases, in that order; junction bases with no gene match: 14. Germline-derived CDR1 and CDR2 are SGHVS and FNYEAQ. This CDR3 reads CASSSGTGPAMIYEQYF. The CDR3 DNA reads TGTGCCAGCAGCTCCGGGACAGGGCCCGCGATGATTTACGAGCAGTACTTC.

V is TRBV7-4 and J is TRBJ2-3; D remains ambiguous. This CDR3 has 16 residues. The germline V gene has CDR1 SGHVT and CDR2 SQSDAQ. Trimming cost V 2 bases and J 1 base, with 13 bases left between them. This chain's CDR3 is CASSLLGGPGTDTQYF. CDR3 DNA sequence: TGTGCCAGCAGCTTATTAGGCGGACCCGGCACAGATACGCAGTATTTT.

This chain joins TRBV13 and TRBJ1-4; no clear D gene. CDR3 length: 14 amino acids. The germline V and J ends were trimmed by 3 bases and 3 bases, with 8 bases remaining between them. Looked up from germline, CDR1 is PRHDT and CDR2 is FYEKMQ (reference sequence). The CDR3 DNA reads as TGTGCCAGCAGCTTGGACGGATCTAATGAAAAACTGTTTTTT. This encodes CASSLDGSNEKLFF.

In this sample, this clonotype turned up once. The chain's CDR3 is CASSRQGAYYGYTF. The CDR3 coding sequence is TGTGCCAGCTCCCGACAGGGGGCATACTATGGCTACACCTTC. The V call is TRBV18, the J call TRBJ1-2; the match to TRBD1 covers 10 bases. The J segment lost 3 bases and the V segment lost 6 bases, leaving 4 bases of the junction unmatched. This CDR3 has 14 amino acids. The germline gives CDR1 KGHSH, CDR2 LQKENI.

Only one count was recorded for this clonotype. The chain employs TRBV27 and TRBJ1-2; D gene uncertain. The germline V gene encodes CDR1 MNHEY and CDR2 SMNVEV (reference sequence). V shed 3 bases and J shed 2 bases, with 10 bases lying between them. The CDR3 extends over 14 amino acids. The CDR3 nucleotides are TGTGCCAGCAGTTTGGCACATCCAAACTATGGCTACACCTTC. Amino acids: CASSLAHPNYGYTF.

V usage is TRBV6-5 and J usage is TRBJ2-1; 7 bases map to TRBD2. CDR3 length: 15 amino acids. V was clipped by 6 bases and J by 12 bases; unmatched bases: 17. Germline values: CDR1 MNHEY, CDR2 SVGAGI. This chain's CDR3 is CASRYMASGVDGQFF. The CDR3 bases are TGTGCCAGCAGATACATGGCTAGCGGAGTAGATGGGCAGTTCTTC.

This clonotype has a single count. The V and J genes are TRBV30 and TRBJ2-1, with 7 bases lining up with TRBD2. Trimming at V came to 5 bases and at J to 7 bases, leaving 11 bases not matched to a gene. CDR1 is GTSNPN and CDR2 is SVGIG in the germline V gene (reference sequence). The CDR3 sequence is 14 residues long. The CDR3 region has the DNA TGTGCCTGGTCAAAACTAGCGTTGCTGAATGAGCAGTTCTTC. Translating gives CAWSKLALLNEQFF.

The rearrangement joins TRBV19 to TRBJ1-1; D is undetermined. The CDR3 consists of 10 residues. V was cut by 7 bases and J by 7 bases, with 7 bases left in between. CDR1 and CDR2 from the germline V gene are LNHDA and SQIVND (reference sequence). CDR3 coding DNA: TGTGCCAGTATTCATGGTGAAGCTTTCTTT. Translating gives CASIHGEAFF.

The CDR3 protein is CASSPSAQLETQYF. Written as DNA, the CDR3 is TGTGCCAGCAGCCCCTCTGCGCAGTTAGAGACCCAGTACTTC. The V gene is TRBV27, the J gene TRBJ2-5; D is uncertain. The V end lost 6 bases, the J end lost 4 bases, and 15 bases lay between the germline ends. Germline V lookup: CDR1 MNHEY, CDR2 SMNVEV (reference sequence). The CDR3 length is 14 residues.

The chain joins TRBV19 to TRBJ2-1, with 9 bases fitting TRBD1. Germline V gene data show CDR1 as LNHDA and CDR2 as SQIVND (reference sequence). V gave up 7 bases and J gave up 9 bases; unmatched junction bases: 10. The CDR3 is made up of 14 amino acids. DNA of the CDR3: TGTGCCAGTACTTGGACAGGGGACGTCAGTGAGCAGTTCTTC. Translation gives CASTWTGDVSEQFF.

The genes are TRBV7-7 and TRBJ2-1, with D uncertain. The CDR3 has 13 residues. The germline V gene has CDR1 SSHAT and CDR2 FNYEAQ (reference sequence). The V end lost 2 bases, the J end lost 5 bases, and 7 bases lay between the germline ends. CDR3 DNA: TGTGCCAGCAGCTTAAGTCAGCACAATGAGCAGTTCTTC. It is translated as CASSLSQHNEQFF.

This rearrangement joins TRBV9 to TRBJ1-2; 7 bases fit TRBD1. The germline gives CDR1 SGDLS, CDR2 YYNGEE. This CDR3 has 15 amino acids. The J segment lost 3 bases and the V segment lost 4 bases, leaving 9 bases of the junction unmatched. CDR3 nucleotides: TGTGCCAGCAGCTCGCCGGGACAGACATACTATGGCTACACCTTC. This encodes CASSSPGQTYYGYTF.